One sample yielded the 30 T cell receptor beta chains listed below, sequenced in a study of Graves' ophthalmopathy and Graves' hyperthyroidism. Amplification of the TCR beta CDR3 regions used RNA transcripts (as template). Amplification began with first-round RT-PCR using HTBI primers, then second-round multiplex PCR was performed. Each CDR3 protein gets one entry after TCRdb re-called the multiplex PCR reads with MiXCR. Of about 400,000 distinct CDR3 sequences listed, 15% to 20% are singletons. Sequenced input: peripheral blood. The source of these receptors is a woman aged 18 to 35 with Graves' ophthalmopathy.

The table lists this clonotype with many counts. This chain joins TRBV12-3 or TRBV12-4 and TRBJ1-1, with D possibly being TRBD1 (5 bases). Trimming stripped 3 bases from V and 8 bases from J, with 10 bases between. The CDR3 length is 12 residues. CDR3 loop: CASSFTGLEAFF. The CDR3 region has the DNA TGTGCCAGCAGTTTTACAGGTTTGGAAGCTTTCTTT.

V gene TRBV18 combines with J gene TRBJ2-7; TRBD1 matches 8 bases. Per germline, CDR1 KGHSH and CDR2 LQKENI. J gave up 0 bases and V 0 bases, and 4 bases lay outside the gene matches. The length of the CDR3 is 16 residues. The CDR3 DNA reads TGTGCCAGCTCACCACCGGTACAGGGGGTCTCCTACGAGCAGTACTTC. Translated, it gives CASSPPVQGVSYEQYF.

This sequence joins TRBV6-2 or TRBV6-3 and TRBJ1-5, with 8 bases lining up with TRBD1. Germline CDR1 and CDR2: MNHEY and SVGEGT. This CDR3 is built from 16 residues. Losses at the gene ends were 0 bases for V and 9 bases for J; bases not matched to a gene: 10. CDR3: CASSYSDRGLGSPQHF. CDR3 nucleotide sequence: TGTGCCAGCAGTTACTCCGACAGGGGACTCGGATCGCCCCAGCATTTT.

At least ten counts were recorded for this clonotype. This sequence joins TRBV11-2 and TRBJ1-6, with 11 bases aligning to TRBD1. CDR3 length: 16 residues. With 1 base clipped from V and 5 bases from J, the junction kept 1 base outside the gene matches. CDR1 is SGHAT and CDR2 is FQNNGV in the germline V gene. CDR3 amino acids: CASSLGTGGNNSPLHF. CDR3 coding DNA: TGTGCCAGCAGCTTAGGGACAGGGGGCAATAATTCACCCCTCCACTTT. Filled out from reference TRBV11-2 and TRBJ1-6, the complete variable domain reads EAGVAQSPRYKIIEKRQSVAFWCNPISGHATLYWYQQILGQGPKLLIQFQNNGVVDDSQLPKDRFSAERLKGVDSTLKIQPAKLEDSAVYLCASSLGTGGNNSPLHFGNGTRLTVT.

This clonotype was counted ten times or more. The DNA for the CDR3 is TGCGCCAGCAGCTTGGATCCCGAAGCCTACGAGCAGTACTTC. Its translation is CASSLDPEAYEQYF. The chain employs TRBV5-1 and TRBJ2-7; D gene uncertain. The V and J ends lost 0 bases and 2 bases respectively, with 9 bases between them. This CDR3 has 14 residues. Germline CDR1 is SGHRS and CDR2 is YFSETQ.

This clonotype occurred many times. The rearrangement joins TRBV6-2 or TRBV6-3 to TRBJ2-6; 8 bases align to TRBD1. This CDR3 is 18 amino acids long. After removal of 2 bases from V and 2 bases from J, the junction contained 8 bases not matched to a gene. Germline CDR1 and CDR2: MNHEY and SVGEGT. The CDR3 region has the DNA TGTGCCAGCAGTTACCGACAGGGGAGAAGGACTGGGGCCAACGTCCTGACTTTC. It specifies CASSYRQGRRTGANVLTF.

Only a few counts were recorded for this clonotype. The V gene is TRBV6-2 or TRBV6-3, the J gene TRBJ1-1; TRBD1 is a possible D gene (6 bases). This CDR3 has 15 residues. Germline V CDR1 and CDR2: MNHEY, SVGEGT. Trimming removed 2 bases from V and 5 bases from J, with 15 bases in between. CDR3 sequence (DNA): TGTGCCAGCAGTTACGGAGGGACACCAAGGACTGAAGCTTTCTTT. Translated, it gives CASSYGGTPRTEAFF.

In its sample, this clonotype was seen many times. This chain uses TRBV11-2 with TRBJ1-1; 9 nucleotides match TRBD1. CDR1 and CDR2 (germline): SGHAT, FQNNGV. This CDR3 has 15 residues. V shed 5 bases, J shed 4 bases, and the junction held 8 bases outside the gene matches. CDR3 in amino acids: CASSRQQGASTEAFF. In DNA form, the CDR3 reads TGTGCCAGCAGCCGGCAACAGGGGGCTAGCACTGAAGCTTTCTTT. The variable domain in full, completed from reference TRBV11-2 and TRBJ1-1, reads EAGVAQSPRYKIIEKRQSVAFWCNPISGHATLYWYQQILGQGPKLLIQFQNNGVVDDSQLPKDRFSAERLKGVDSTLKIQPAKLEDSAVYLCASSRQQGASTEAFFGQGTRLTVV.

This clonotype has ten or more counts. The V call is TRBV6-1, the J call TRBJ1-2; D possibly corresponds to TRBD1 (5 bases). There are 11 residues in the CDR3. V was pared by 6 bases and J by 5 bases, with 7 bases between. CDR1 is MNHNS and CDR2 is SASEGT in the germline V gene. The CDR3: CASRAGYGYTF. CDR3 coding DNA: TGTGCCAGCAGGGCAGGGTATGGCTACACCTTC.

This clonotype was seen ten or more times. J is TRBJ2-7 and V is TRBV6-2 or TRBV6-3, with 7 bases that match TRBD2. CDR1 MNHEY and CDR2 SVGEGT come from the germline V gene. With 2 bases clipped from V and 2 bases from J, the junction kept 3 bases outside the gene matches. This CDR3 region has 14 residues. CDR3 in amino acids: CASSYGAGAYEQYF. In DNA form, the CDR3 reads TGTGCCAGCAGTTACGGGGCGGGGGCCTACGAGCAGTACTTC.

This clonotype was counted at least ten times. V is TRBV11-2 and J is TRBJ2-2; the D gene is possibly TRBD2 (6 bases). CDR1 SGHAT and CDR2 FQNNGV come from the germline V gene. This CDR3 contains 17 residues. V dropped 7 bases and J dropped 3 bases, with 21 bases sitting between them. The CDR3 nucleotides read TGTGCCAGCACCCCCGCTCCGGGACGGGAGTACACCGGGGAGCTGTTTTTT. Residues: CASTPAPGREYTGELFF.

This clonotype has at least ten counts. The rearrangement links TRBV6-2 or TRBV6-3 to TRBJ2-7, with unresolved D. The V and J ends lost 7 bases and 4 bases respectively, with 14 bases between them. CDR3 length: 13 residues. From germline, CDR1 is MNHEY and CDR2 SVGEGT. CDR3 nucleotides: TGTGCCAGCAAAAAGGCAGGCTCTTACGAGCAGTACTTC. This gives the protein CASKKAGSYEQYF.

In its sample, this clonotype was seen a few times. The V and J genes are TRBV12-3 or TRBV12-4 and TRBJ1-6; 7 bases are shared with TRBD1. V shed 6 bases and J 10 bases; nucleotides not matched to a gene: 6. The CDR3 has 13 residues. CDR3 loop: CASSLIQGSPLHF. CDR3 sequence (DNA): TGTGCCAGCAGCTTGATACAGGGGTCACCCCTCCACTTT.

The CDR3 bases are TGCGCCAGCAATTTCATTAGAGGCCAAGAGACCCAGTACTTC. The encoded protein is CASNFIRGQETQYF. The chain uses TRBV5-1 and TRBJ2-5; the D is unclear. V gave up 6 bases and J gave up 1 base, with 13 bases separating them. The length of the CDR3 is 14 residues. The V gene's germline CDR1 is SGHRS and CDR2 YFSETQ.

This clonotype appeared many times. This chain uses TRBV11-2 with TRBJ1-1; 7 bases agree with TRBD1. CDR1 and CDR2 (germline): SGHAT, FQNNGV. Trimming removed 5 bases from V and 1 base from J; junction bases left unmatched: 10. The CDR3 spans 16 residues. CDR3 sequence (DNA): TGTGCCAGCAGCCTCGGGACAGCGGTGGGGAACACTGAAGCTTTCTTT. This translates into CASSLGTAVGNTEAFF. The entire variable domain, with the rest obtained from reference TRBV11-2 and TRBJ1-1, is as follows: EAGVAQSPRYKIIEKRQSVAFWCNPISGHATLYWYQQILGQGPKLLIQFQNNGVVDDSQLPKDRFSAERLKGVDSTLKIQPAKLEDSAVYLCASSLGTAVGNTEAFFGQGTRLTVV.

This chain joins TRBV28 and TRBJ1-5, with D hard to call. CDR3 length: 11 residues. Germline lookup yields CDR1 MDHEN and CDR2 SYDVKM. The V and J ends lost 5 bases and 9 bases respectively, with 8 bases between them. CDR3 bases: TGTGCCAGCAGTAGTGAGAGGCCCCAGCATTTT. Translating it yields CASSSERPQHF.

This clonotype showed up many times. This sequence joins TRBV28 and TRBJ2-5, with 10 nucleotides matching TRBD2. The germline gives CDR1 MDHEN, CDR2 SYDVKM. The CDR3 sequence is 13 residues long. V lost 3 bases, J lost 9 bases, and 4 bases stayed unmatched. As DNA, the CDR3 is TGTGCCAGCAGTTTCATCGGACTAGCGGCCCAGTACTTC. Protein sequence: CASSFIGLAAQYF.

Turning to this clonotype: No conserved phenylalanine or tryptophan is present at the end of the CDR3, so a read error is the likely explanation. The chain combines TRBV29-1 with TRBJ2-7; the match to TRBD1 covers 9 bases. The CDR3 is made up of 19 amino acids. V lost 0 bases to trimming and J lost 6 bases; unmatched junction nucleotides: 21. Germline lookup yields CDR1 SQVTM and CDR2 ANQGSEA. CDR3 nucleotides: TGCAGCGTTGAAGATACTACAGGGGGCAACCCCCCGTCCGTTGGCGAGCAGTACCTC. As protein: CSVEDTTGGNPPSVGEQYL.

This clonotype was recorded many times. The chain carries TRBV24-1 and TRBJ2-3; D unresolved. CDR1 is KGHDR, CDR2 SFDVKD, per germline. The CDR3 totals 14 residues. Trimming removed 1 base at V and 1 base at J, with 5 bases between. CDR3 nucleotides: TGTGCCACCAGTGATTTTAAGGGCACAGATACGCAGTATTTT. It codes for CATSDFKGTDTQYF.

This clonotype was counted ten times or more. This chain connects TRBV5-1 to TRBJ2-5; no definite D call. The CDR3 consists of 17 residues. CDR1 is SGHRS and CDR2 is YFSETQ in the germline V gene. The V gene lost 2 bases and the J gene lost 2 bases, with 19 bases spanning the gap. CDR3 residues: CASSFGWAIRPQETQYF. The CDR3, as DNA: TGCGCCAGCAGCTTTGGGTGGGCTATCAGACCTCAAGAGACCCAGTACTTC.

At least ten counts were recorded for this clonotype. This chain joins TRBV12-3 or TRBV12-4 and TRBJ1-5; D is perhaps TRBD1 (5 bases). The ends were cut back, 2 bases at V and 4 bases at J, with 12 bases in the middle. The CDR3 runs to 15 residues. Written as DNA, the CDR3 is TGTGCCAGCAGTTTAAGCAGGGCGCCAAATCAGCCCCAGCATTTT. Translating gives CASSLSRAPNQPQHF.

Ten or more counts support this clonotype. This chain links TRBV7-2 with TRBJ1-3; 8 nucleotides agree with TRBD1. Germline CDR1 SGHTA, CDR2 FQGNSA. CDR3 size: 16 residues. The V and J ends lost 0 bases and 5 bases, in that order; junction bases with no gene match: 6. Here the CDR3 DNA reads TGTGCCAGCAGCTTAGCGCGACAGGGGCAAAGAAACACCATATATTTT. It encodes CASSLARQGQRNTIYF.

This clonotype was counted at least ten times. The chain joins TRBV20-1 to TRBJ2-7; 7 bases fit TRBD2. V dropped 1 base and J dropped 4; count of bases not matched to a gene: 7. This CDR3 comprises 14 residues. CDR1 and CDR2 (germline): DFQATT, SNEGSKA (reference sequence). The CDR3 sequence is CSARGGASGYEQYF. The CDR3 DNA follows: TGCAGTGCTAGAGGAGGGGCTAGCGGTTACGAGCAGTACTTC.

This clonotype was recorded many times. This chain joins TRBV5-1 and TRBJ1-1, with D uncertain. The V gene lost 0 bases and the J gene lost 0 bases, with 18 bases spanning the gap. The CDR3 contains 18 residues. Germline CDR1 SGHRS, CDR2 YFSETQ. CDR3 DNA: TGCGCCAGCAGCTTGGGGGTGTCTGGCCCTCTCTTGAACACTGAAGCTTTCTTT. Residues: CASSLGVSGPLLNTEAFF.

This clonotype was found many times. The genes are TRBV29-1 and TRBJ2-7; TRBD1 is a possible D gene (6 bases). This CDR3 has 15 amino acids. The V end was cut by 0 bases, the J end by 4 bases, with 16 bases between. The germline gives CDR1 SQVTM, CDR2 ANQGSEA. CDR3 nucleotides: TGCAGCGTTGAAGAGGAAAGGGCAGGGGATTACGAGCAGTACTTC. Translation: CSVEEERAGDYEQYF.

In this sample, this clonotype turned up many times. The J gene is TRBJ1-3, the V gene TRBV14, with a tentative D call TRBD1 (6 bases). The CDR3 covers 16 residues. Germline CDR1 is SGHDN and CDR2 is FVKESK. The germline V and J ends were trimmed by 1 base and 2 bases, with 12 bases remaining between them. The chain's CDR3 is CASSQVSGGPGNTIYF. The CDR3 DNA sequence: TGTGCCAGCAGCCAAGTATCGGGGGGGCCTGGAAACACCATATATTTT.

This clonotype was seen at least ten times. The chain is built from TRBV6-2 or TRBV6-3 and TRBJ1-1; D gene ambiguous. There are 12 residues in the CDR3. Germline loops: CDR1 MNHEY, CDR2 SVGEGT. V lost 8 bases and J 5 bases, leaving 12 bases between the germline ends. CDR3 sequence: CASVRLGTEAFF. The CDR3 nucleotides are TGTGCCAGCGTAAGACTCGGGACTGAAGCTTTCTTT.

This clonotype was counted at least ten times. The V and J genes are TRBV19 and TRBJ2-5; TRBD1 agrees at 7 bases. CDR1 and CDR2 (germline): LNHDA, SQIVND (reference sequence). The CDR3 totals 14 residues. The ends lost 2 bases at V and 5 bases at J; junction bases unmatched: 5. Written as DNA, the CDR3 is TGTGCCAGTAGTATACGACAGGGCCTGGAGACCCAGTACTTC. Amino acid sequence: CASSIRQGLETQYF.

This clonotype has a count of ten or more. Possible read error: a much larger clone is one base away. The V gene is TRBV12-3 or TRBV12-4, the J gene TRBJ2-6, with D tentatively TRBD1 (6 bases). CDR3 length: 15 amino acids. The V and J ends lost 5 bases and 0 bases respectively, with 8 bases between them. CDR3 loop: CASSQGGSGANVLTF. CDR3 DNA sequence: TGTGCCAGCAGTCAAGGGGGCTCTGGGGCCAACGTCCTGACTTTC.

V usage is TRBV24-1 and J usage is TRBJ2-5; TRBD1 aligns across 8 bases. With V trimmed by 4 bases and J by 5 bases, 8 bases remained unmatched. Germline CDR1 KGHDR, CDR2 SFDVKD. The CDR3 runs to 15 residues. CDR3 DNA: TGTGCCACCAGTGACCCAGGGGGCTCCGTGGAGACCCAGTACTTC. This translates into CATSDPGGSVETQYF.